This record looks at one T cell receptor (beta chain) sequence and its context. Its target is not known. Via MiXCR, TCRdb re-called the RT-PCR reads, giving one row per CDR3 protein. In the table there are 700,000 to 800,000 distinct CDR3 sequences, approximately 17% of which are singletons. Germline V lookup: CDR1 LGHNA, CDR2 YSLEER. V was clipped by 0 bases and J by 2 bases; unmatched bases: 6. CDR3 size: 18 residues. This sample was included in a study of response to subunit inactivated influenza vaccine. General study findings and limits: The authors suggested that few new T cells are recruited per seasonal influenza vaccination.

The chain links TRBV4-3 to TRBJ2-1; the match to TRBD2 covers 11 bases. This specimen consisted of PBMCs from blood, obtained roughly 5 days after vaccination. The source is a middle-aged man who received an inactivated influenza vaccine. The CDR3 here is CASSQEGTSGRTYNEQFF. The CDR3, as DNA: TGCGCCAGCAGCCAAGAGGGAACTAGCGGGAGAACCTACAATGAGCAGTTCTTC.